Below are 6 T cell receptor gamma chains sequenced from a single sample in a study of Vδ1+ human thymocytes. Study-wide points: Thymic TRG and TRD repertoires appeared highly polyclonal.

Their cognate antigens are unknown. Sequences come from RNA converted to cDNA by reverse transcription. Pooled V-gene forward primers with one constant-region reverse primer generated the CDR3 amplicons by multiplex PCR. TCRdb redid clone calling on the multiplex PCR reads using CATT. The profile shows tens of thousands of gamma-chain clones, roughly 15% of them singletons. Material: Vdelta1+ gamma-delta thymocytes from the thymus. Subset in this sample: FACS-sorted CD3+ TCRalphabeta- TCRVdelta1+ TCRVdelta2- thymocytes. All receptors derive from a child younger than two who had congenital heart surgery.

A word on this clone: Other DNA variants within this sample encode the same CDR3. The chain uses TRGV9 and TRGJP1. Trimming cost V 3 bases and J 0 bases; bases outside gene matches: 10. CDR3 length: 17 residues. Germline CDR1 and CDR2: GITISATS and ISYDGTV (reference sequence). CDR3 sequence: CALWESGKNTTGWFKIF. The CDR3 region has the DNA TGTGCCTTGTGGGAGAGTGGAAAAAATACCACTGGTTGGTTCAAGATATTT.

As concerns this clone: The same CDR3 also results from other DNA sequences found in this sample. The gene calls are TRGV9 and TRGJP2. There are 12 residues in the CDR3. The trim removed 2 bases at V and 8 bases at J, leaving 2 bases unmatched. From germline, CDR1 is GITISATS and CDR2 ISYDGTV (reference sequence). The CDR3 is CALWEADWIKTF. CDR3 sequence (DNA): TGTGCCTTGTGGGAGGCAGATTGGATCAAGACGTTT.

This clone was seen a few times. The chain employs TRGV9 and TRGJ1 or TRGJ2. Germline lookup yields CDR1 GITISATS and CDR2 ISYDGTV (reference sequence). The CDR3 is 9 residues long. Trimming at V came to 11 bases and at J to 15 bases, leaving 13 bases not matched to a gene. The CDR3 nucleotides are TGTGCCTCCGCACACGAGTCACTCTTT. This encodes CASAHESLF.

This clone showed up just a few times. The chain has TRGV9 and TRGJ1 or TRGJ2. The germline gives CDR1 GITISATS, CDR2 ISYDGTV (reference sequence). Trimming at V came to 3 bases and at J to 10 bases, leaving 9 bases not matched to a gene. The CDR3 loop spans 12 amino acids. This CDR3 reads CALWEFQWKKLF. The CDR3 bases are TGTGCCTTGTGGGAGTTCCAATGGAAGAAACTCTTT.

This rearrangement joins TRGV4 to TRGJ1 or TRGJ2. The V gene's germline CDR1 is EGSTGY and CDR2 YDSYTSSV. The V segment lost 5 bases and the J segment 1 base; nucleotides outside the gene matches: 5. This CDR3 comprises 13 residues. The DNA for the CDR3 is TGTGCCACCTGGGTGTCAAATTATTATAAGAAACTCTTT. This sequence encodes CATWVSNYYKKLF.

This clone has a handful of counts. The chain is built from TRGV4 and TRGJ1 or TRGJ2. Per the germline V gene, CDR1 is EGSTGY and CDR2 is YDSYTSSV. J was trimmed by 3 bases and V by 6 bases; bases with no gene match: 8. The length of the CDR3 is 13 residues. The CDR3 nucleotides read TGTGCCACCTGGAATTTAGGTTATTATAAGAAACTCTTT. Translation gives CATWNLGYYKKLF.